This TCR beta chain was profiled in a study of T cell changes during pregnancy in multiple sclerosis. The CDR3 contains 13 residues. The ends were cut back, 0 bases at V and 0 bases at J, with 5 bases in the middle. Germline V lookup: CDR1 GTSNPN, CDR2 SVGIG (reference sequence). Method: immunoSEQ multiplex PCR; TCRdb's copy keeps in-frame clones and lacks some. Here the sample spans some 110,000 clones, about 90% being singletons. This clone was recorded a few times. The chain has TRBV30 and TRBJ1-1; no reliable D call. The clonotype originates from a female donor with multiple sclerosis, enrolled in a pregnancy study. This specimen consisted of peripheral blood, obtained in the third trimester of pregnancy. CDR3: CAWSVLVNTEAFF. The CDR3 coding sequence is TGTGCCTGGAGTGTTTTAGTGAACACTGAAGCTTTCTTT.